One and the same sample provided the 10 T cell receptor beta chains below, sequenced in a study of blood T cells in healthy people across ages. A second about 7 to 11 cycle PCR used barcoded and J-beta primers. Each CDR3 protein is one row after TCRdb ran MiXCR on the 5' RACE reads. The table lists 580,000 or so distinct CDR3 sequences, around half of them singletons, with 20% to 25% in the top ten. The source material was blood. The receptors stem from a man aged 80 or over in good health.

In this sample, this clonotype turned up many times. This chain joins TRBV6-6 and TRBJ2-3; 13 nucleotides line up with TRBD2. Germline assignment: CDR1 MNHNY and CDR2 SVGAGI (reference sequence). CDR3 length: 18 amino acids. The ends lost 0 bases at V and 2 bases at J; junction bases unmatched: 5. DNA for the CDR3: TGTGCCAGCAGTTACTCCCCGGGGACTAGCGGGGCCACAGATACGCAGTATTTT. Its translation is CASSYSPGTSGATDTQYF.

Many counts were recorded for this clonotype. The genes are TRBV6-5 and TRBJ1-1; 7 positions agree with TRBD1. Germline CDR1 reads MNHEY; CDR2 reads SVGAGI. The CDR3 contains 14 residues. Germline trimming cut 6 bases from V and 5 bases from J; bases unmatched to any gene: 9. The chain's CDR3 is CASRRTGSRTEAFF. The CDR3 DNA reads TGTGCCAGCAGGAGGACAGGCAGTCGGACTGAAGCTTTCTTT.

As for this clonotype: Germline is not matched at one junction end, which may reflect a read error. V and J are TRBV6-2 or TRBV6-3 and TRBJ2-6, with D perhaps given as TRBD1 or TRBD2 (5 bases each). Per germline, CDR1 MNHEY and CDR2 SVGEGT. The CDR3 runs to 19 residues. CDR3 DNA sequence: TGTGCCAGCAGTTACCCGCAGGGAGCGACCCGGCCTGGGACCAACGTCCTGACTTTC. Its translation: CASSYPQGATRPGTNVLTF.

The CDR3 sequence is CAWSVGAEAFF. The DNA of the CDR3 is TGTGCCTGGAGTGTCGGGGCCGAAGCTTTCTTT. The chain couples TRBV30 to TRBJ1-1, with D possibly matching TRBD1 (5 bases). Trimming left V 0 bases short and J 8 bases short, with 7 bases between. The germline V gene has CDR1 GTSNPN and CDR2 SVGIG (reference sequence). There are 11 residues in the CDR3.

This CDR3 is CASSLRDQYSSGYEQYF. DNA for the CDR3: TGTGCCAGCAGCTTACGGGACCAGTACTCCAGTGGATACGAGCAGTACTTC. The chain joins TRBV7-2 to TRBJ2-5; TRBD1 or TRBD2 may be the D gene (5 bases each). Near its end, the DNA agrees better with TRBJ2-7, so the J call may be wrong. Per germline, CDR1 SGHTA and CDR2 FQGNSA. The CDR3 spans 17 residues.

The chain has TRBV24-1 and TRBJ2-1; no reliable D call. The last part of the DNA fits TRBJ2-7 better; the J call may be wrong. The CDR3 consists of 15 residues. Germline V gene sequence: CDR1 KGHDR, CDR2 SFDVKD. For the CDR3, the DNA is TGTGCCACCAGTGGGACCCAGAGCTCCTACAATGAGCAGTACTTC. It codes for CATSGTQSSYNEQYF.

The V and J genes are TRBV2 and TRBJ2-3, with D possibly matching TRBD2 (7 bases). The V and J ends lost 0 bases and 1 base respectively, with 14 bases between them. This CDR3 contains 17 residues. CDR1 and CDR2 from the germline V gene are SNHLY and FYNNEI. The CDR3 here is CASSEALRGAGTDTQYF. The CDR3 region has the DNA TGTGCCAGCAGTGAAGCGCTTCGGGGGGCCGGCACAGATACGCAGTATTTT.

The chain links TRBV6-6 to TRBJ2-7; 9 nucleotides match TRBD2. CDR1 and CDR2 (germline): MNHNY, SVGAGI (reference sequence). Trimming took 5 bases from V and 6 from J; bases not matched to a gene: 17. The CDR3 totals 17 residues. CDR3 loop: CASSTLGAGTSSSEQYF. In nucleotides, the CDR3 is TGTGCCAGCAGTACGCTGGGAGCCGGGACTAGCTCGAGCGAGCAGTACTTC.

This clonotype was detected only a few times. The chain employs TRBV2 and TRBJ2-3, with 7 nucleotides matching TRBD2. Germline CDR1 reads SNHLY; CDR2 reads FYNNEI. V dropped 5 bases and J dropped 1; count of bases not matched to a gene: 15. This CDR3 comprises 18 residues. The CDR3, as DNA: TGTGCCAGCAGTCCTATACCCACGACTAGCAGCCGCACAGATACGCAGTATTTT. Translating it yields CASSPIPTTSSRTDTQYF.

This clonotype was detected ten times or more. CDR3 nucleotide sequence: TGCAGTGCTAGAGATCTTAGGGCAAGCGTTGAAGCTTTCTTT. Translated: CSARDLRASVEAFF. The rearrangement uses TRBV20-1 and TRBJ1-1; no clear D gene. The CDR3 extends over 14 amino acids. V lost 0 bases and J 7 bases, leaving 15 bases between the germline ends. CDR1 is DFQATT, CDR2 SNEGSKA, per germline (reference sequence).